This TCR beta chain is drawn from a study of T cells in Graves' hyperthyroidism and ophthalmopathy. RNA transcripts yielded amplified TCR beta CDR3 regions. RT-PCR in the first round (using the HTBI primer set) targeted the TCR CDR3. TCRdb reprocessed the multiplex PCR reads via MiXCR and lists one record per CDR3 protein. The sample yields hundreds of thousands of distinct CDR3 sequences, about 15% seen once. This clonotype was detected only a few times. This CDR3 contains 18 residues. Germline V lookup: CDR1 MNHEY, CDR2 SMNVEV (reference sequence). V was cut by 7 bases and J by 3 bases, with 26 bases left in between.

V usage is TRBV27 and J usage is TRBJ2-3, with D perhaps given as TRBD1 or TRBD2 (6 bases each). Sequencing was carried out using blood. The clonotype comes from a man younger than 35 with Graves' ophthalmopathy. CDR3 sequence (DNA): TGTGCCAGCAATCTTAACCCCTTGAGGGGGGTAGGGACAGATACGCAGTATTTT. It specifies CASNLNPLRGVGTDTQYF.